This TCR beta chain emerged from a study of cytomegalovirus exposure and HLA in healthy donors. There are 15 residues in the CDR3. Germline loops: CDR1 LNHDA, CDR2 SQIVND (reference sequence). V lost 5 bases to trimming and J lost 0 bases, with 12 bases between them. This PCR relied on a set of 60 Vbeta primers and 13 Jbeta primers. Profiling relied on immunoSEQ multiplex PCR, and the TCRdb table lists in-frame clones only, not all of them. The sample shows approximately 130,000 clones, about 86% of them seen only once. This sequence joins TRBV19 and TRBJ2-3; possibly TRBD2 for D (5 bases). Sequenced material: PBMCs. The origin of this receptor is a middle-aged woman in good health and CMV-seronegative. CDR3: CASSPRRGSTDTQYF. As DNA, the CDR3 is TGTGCCAGTAGTCCCCGTCGGGGTAGCACAGATACGCAGTATTTT.